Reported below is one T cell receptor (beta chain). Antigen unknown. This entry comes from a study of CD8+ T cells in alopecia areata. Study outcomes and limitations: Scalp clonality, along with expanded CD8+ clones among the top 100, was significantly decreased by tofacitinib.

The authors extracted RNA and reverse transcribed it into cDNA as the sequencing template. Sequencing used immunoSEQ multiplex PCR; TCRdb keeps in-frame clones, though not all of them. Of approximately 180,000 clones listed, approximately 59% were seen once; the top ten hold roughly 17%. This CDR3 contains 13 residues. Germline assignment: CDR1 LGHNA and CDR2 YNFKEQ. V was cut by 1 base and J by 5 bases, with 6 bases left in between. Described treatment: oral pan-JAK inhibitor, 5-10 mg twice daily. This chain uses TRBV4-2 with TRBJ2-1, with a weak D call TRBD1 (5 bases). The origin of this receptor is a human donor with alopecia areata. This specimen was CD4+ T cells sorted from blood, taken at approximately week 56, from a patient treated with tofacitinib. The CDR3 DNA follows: TGTGCCAGCAGCCAAGTACAGGACAATGAGCAGTTCTTC. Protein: CASSQVQDNEQFF.